What follows describes a single TCR beta chain. The antigen remains undetermined. These data belong to a study of spatial heterogeneity in lung cancer. Study summary: Beta-chain sequences were consistently detected more often than alpha-chain sequences. Study results and caveats: Follow-up blood showed ubiquitous expanded tumor TCRs less than blood at resection did.

TCR cDNA molecules each carried a unique molecular identifier. TCRdb re-called the 5' RACE reads through MiXCR, storing one row per CDR3 protein. Of about 2,000 distinct CDR3 sequences in the sample, around 17% are singletons; the top ten hold roughly 40%. The time point was: sample taken at primary tumor resection. Researchers sequenced whole RNA taken from tumor, nontumor lung or frozen PBMC without sorting. The cohort: under 80 early-stage, untreated non-small cell lung cancer patients. CDR1 SNHLY and CDR2 FYNNEI come from the germline V gene. Trimming removed 9 bases from V and 0 bases from J, with 12 bases in between. The CDR3 covers 15 residues.

The clonotype originates from a male donor with early-stage non-small cell lung cancer. J is TRBJ1-6 and V is TRBV2, with D possibly TRBD1 on 6 matching bases. The source material was PBMCs, sampled at surgery. The CDR3 here is CASHRASSYNSPLHF. In DNA, the CDR3 is TGTGCCAGTCACAGGGCAAGCTCCTATAATTCACCCCTCCACTTT.